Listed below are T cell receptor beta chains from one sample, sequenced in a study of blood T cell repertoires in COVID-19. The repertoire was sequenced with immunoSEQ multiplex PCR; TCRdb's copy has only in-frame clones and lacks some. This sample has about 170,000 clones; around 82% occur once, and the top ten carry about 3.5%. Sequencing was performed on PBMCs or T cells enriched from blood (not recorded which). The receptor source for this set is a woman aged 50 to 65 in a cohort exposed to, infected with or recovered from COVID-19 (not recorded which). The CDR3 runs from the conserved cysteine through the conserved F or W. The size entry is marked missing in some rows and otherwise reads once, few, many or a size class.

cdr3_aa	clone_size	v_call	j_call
CASSLVARGETQYF	NA	TRBV7-2	TRBJ2-5
CSAPSLGYTF	NA	TRBV20-1	TRBJ1-2
CASSLRTGRNNSPLHF	few	TRBV28	TRBJ1-6
CASSPTPSTTILNEQYF	NA	TRBV5-1	TRBJ2-7
CASSTTMNTEAFF	few	TRBV19	TRBJ1-1
CASSLLGQGDNQPQHF	NA	TRBV6-6	TRBJ1-5
CATGTGAYEQYF	NA	TRBV19	TRBJ2-7
CASRATVRGNQPQHF	NA	TRBV28	TRBJ1-5
CASSEGGRTIYF	NA	TRBV6-1	TRBJ1-3
CASSLDGEQPQHF	NA	TRBV5-1	TRBJ1-5
CASSPIGQGEYSPLHF	once	TRBV14	TRBJ1-6
CAKLAPWENIQYF	NA	TRBV7-2	TRBJ2-4
CASSLGSGYRSPLHF	NA	TRBV28	TRBJ1-6
CASSLTPGRQQQYF	many	TRBV27	TRBJ2-5
CAWSVRRSSEKLFF	NA	TRBV30	TRBJ1-4
CSASQETQYF	NA	TRBV20-1	TRBJ2-5
CASSSEGLAGGRNEQFF	NA	TRBV5-1	TRBJ2-1
CASSARGSYNEQFF	NA	TRBV7-9	TRBJ2-1
CASSPNRSGGAKEQYF	NA	TRBV7-2	TRBJ2-7
CASRRTGSNQPQHF	NA	TRBV6-5	TRBJ1-5
CASSAETGLTETQYF	NA	TRBV6-2/TRBV6-3	TRBJ2-5
CASRINGGTYEQYF	NA	TRBV5-6	TRBJ2-7
CASSETGRNQPQHF	NA	TRBV2	TRBJ1-5
CASSKGEVRQPQHF	NA	TRBV21-1	TRBJ1-5
CASSPPNARTGFYGYTF	NA	TRBV18	TRBJ1-2
CASSELAEVSEQFF	NA	TRBV6-1	TRBJ2-1
CASSSPTGSRWSTEAFF	once	TRBV28	TRBJ1-1
CASSLVRGTEAFF	NA	TRBV7-6	TRBJ1-1
CASSPRELAGLGTDTQYF	NA	TRBV4-2	TRBJ2-3
CASREAATGELFF	NA	TRBV28	TRBJ2-2
CASSTEYSNQPQHF	NA	TRBV28	TRBJ1-5
CASSLDRGGYGYTF	few	TRBV7-2	TRBJ1-2
CASSLFSGELFF	NA	TRBV7-2	TRBJ2-2
CASSSTRRIQYF	few	TRBV4-2	TRBJ2-4
CASSFPPYEQYF	NA	TRBV7-8	TRBJ2-7